This passage covers 16 T cell receptor beta chains from one sample sequenced in a study of blood T cells in healthy people across ages. Primed by a sample-barcoded 5' primer and a J-beta primer mix, a second PCR proceeded for 7 to 11 cycles. Each CDR3 protein is one row after TCRdb ran MiXCR on the 5' RACE reads. The profile shows over 1,500,000 distinct CDR3 sequences, 35% to 50% of them singletons. The sample comprised blood. The source of these receptors is a human donor in good health.

This clonotype was seen only once. A read error may explain this, as a much larger clone is one base away. DNA of the CDR3: TGTGCCGGCAGCCCCGTTAGACCGGGGACCCAGTACTTC. The encoded protein is CAGSPVRPGTQYF. The rearrangement joins TRBV7-2 to TRBJ2-5; D gene uncertain. The CDR3 totals 13 residues. Germline V gene lookup returns CDR1 SGHTA and CDR2 FQGNSA.

The rearrangement links TRBV29-1 to TRBJ1-1, with D possibly matching TRBD1 (5 bases). The CDR3 covers 13 residues. V was clipped by 6 bases and J by 3 bases, with 14 bases between them. The V gene's germline CDR1 is SQVTM and CDR2 ANQGSEA. CDR3 residues: CSVRDSEYTEAFF. The CDR3 nucleotides read TGCAGCGTCCGAGACAGCGAGTACACTGAAGCTTTCTTT.

The chain is built from TRBV7-8 and TRBJ2-7; D is perhaps TRBD1 (6 bases). Per germline, CDR1 SGHVS and CDR2 FQNEAQ. V gave up 1 base and J gave up 3 bases, with 13 bases separating them. This CDR3 spans 15 amino acids. CDR3: CASSLEDSNLYEQYF. CDR3 nucleotides: TGTGCCAGCAGCTTAGAGGACAGCAATCTCTACGAGCAGTACTTC.

This clonotype was seen at least ten times. The chain carries TRBV20-1 and TRBJ2-7; 7 bases map to TRBD2. There are 14 residues in the CDR3. The germline gives CDR1 DFQATT, CDR2 SNEGSKA (reference sequence). The V gene end was trimmed by 3 bases and the J gene end by 3 bases; junction bases not matched to a gene: 8. The CDR3 DNA reads TGCAGTGCTAGGAGTGGGCGGGGGAACTACGAGCAGTACTTC. Translating gives CSARSGRGNYEQYF.

This clonotype occurred once. The chain links TRBV4-3 to TRBJ2-1, with D perhaps matching TRBD2 (6 bases). Per germline, CDR1 LGHNA and CDR2 YSLEER. This CDR3 contains 16 residues. V lost 3 bases and J 0 bases, leaving 12 bases between the germline ends. CDR3 nucleotides: TGCGCCAGCAGCCACCCGGAGGGTAGCTCCTACAATGAGCAGTTCTTC. Its translation: CASSHPEGSSYNEQFF.

In the case of this clonotype: Relative to the germline gene, one junction end is altered; a read error may explain this. The chain has TRBV7-7 and TRBJ2-1, with a weak D call TRBD2 (5 bases). This CDR3 has 12 residues. The germline V gene encodes CDR1 SSHAT and CDR2 FNYEAQ (reference sequence). CDR3 nucleotide sequence: TGTGCTAGCAGTAACCCAGGAGGAGAGCAGTTCTTC. It codes for CASSNPGGEQFF.

The chain carries TRBV28 and TRBJ2-1; 10 bases map to TRBD1. J lost 4 bases, V lost 7 bases, and 7 bases had no gene match. The CDR3 covers 15 residues. Germline CDR1 is MDHEN and CDR2 is SYDVKM. In DNA form, the CDR3 reads TGTGCCAGCACTCTGGGACAGGGGCTATACAATGAGCAGTTCTTC. It encodes CASTLGQGLYNEQFF.

The chain links TRBV12-3 or TRBV12-4 to TRBJ1-1; D unclear. This CDR3 has 13 amino acids. Trimming cost V 2 bases and J 5 bases, with 9 bases left between them. For the CDR3, the DNA is TGTGCCAGCAGTTTAACTCGGAGGACTGAAGCTTTCTTT. Its translation: CASSLTRRTEAFF.

The chain combines TRBV4-3 with TRBJ2-7; 10 bases align to TRBD2. This CDR3 region has 15 residues. Germline CDR1 reads LGHNA; CDR2 reads YSLEER. J lost 4 bases, V lost 1 base, and 4 bases had no gene match. CDR3 region: CASSQGTSGVYEQYV. CDR3 DNA sequence: TGCGCCAGCAGCCAAGGAACTAGCGGGGTGTACGAGCAGTACGTC.

This clonotype came up a few times. The rearrangement links TRBV29-1 to TRBJ1-1, with D maybe TRBD1 (5 bases). The CDR3 is 13 residues long. V lost 4 bases to trimming and J lost 4 bases, with 13 bases between them. Germline CDR1 is SQVTM and CDR2 is ANQGSEA. CDR3 protein: CSVGGSETTEAFF. CDR3 sequence (DNA): TGCAGCGTTGGGGGGAGCGAAACCACTGAAGCTTTCTTT.

This clonotype has just one count. The chain has TRBV9 and TRBJ2-7; the D gene is possibly TRBD1 (6 bases). The germline gives CDR1 SGDLS, CDR2 YYNGEE. CDR3 length equals 15 residues. With 0 bases removed from V and 2 bases from J, the gap between germline ends came to 12 bases. CDR3 protein: CASSVDPGATYEQYF. Here the CDR3 DNA reads TGTGCCAGCAGCGTAGACCCAGGGGCCACCTACGAGCAGTACTTC.

This clonotype was detected a few times. In DNA form, the CDR3 reads TGTGCCAGCAGCCGGTGCCAAAACCGGGACAGCCTCTACGAGCAGTACTTC. As protein: CASSRCQNRDSLYEQYF. This chain links TRBV21-1 with TRBJ2-7; TRBD1 is the table's D call and was not checked against the DNA. TRBV21-1 is a pseudogene segment. This CDR3 has 17 residues.

This chain connects TRBV5-5 to TRBJ1-6; 9 bases align to TRBD1. The CDR3 has 18 residues. Germline V gives CDR1 SGHKS, CDR2 YYEKEE (reference sequence). J was trimmed by 6 bases and V by 4 bases; bases with no gene match: 14. CDR3 bases: TGTGCCAGCAGCACCAGGGGTAGGGGACAGGGCCGTAATTCACCCCTCCACTTT. Translation gives CASSTRGRGQGRNSPLHF. Full variable domain (remainder filled in from reference TRBV5-5 and TRBJ1-6): DAGVTQSPTHLIKTRGQQVTLRCSPISGHKSVSWYQQVLGQGPQFIFQYYEKEERGRGNFPDRFSARQFPNYSSELNVNALLLGDSALYLCASSTRGRGQGRNSPLHFGNGTRLTVT.

The table lists this clonotype with a few counts. The CDR3 DNA reads as TGTGCCACCAGCACAAGGGTCCGCCCCTCTGAAGCTTTCTTT. Residues: CATSTRVRPSEAFF. This chain connects TRBV15 to TRBJ1-1, with no clear D. Between the trimmed V and J ends, which lost 4 bases and 6 bases, there was a span of 15 bases. CDR3 length equals 14 residues. Germline V gives CDR1 LNHNV, CDR2 YYDKDF (reference sequence).

The V and J genes are TRBV6-5 and TRBJ1-1; D perhaps matches TRBD1 (5 bases). The V gene's germline CDR1 is MNHEY and CDR2 SVGAGI. V was clipped by 6 bases and J by 6 bases, with 8 bases between them. This CDR3 contains 11 residues. This chain's CDR3 is CASRRQSEAFF. The DNA for the CDR3 is TGTGCCAGCAGACGACAGTCTGAAGCTTTCTTT.

The chain is built from TRBV7-7 and TRBJ2-5; D might be TRBD1 (6 bases). V was shortened by 1 base and J by 3 bases, with 12 bases between the two germline ends. CDR3 length: 15 residues. Germline V gene lookup returns CDR1 SSHAT and CDR2 FNYEAQ (reference sequence). Written as DNA, the CDR3 is TGTGCCAGCAGCTTAGTCCGGAACAGGGAAGAGACCCAGTACTTC. Protein sequence: CASSLVRNREETQYF.